This TCR beta chain was recovered during a study of blood T cell repertoires in COVID-19. Study overall: From the United States, Italy and Spain came samples of acute and convalescent COVID-19. T cells, B-cell-depleted T cells, or PBMCs supplied cDNA or gDNA.

Per the study methods: Estimation of nucleated cell counts relied on the amplification of reference gene primers. Clones were read by immunoSEQ multiplex PCR, and TCRdb kept only the in-frame ones, dropping some. The DNA gave D and trimming, while V, J and clone size come from that table. The data show 200,000 to 250,000 clones, with around 84% seen just once and around 1.5% held by the top ten. Trimming cost V 4 bases and J 11 bases, with 17 bases left between them. CDR3 size: 13 residues. Sequences were obtained from peripheral blood. The sequence was collected from a woman aged 40 to 50 who had recovered from COVID-19. The chain uses TRBV12-3 or TRBV12-4 and TRBJ1-1; D possibly corresponds to TRBD1 (5 bases). CDR3 nucleotide sequence: TGTGCCAGCAGTTCATACTCCGGGACTTGGGCTTTCTTT. Its translation is CASSSYSGTWAFF.